Detailed here is one T cell receptor beta chain. What it binds is not known. The V end lost 9 bases, the J end lost 6 bases, and 11 bases lay between the germline ends. There are 11 residues in the CDR3. The germline CDR1 and CDR2 sequences are SNHLY and FYNNEI. The sample originates from a study of T cell responses to AZD1222 COVID-19 vaccine. General observations from the study: Donors were mostly white British, more females; clonal diversity possibly underestimated. CD4 TCRs associated with vaccination spanned spike, dominating at 160-218 and 743-854. Per reports, nearly half of all spike-specific TCRs target regions that are unmutated in variants.

Timing groups of about 4 and about 12 weeks for second doses were pooled. Profiling relied on immunoSEQ multiplex PCR, and the TCRdb table lists in-frame clones only, not all of them. There are about 86,000 clones in the sample; roughly 90% occur only once, and 9% to 13% lies in the top ten. V gene TRBV2 combines with J gene TRBJ1-2, with D perhaps matching TRBD1 (5 bases). The material sequenced was peripheral blood, taken 28 days after the second AZD1222 dose. This TCR derives from an adult who received the AZD1222 COVID-19 vaccine. The CDR3 DNA reads TGTGCCAGAGGGGCGAGGGATGGCTACACCTTC. This encodes CARGARDGYTF.